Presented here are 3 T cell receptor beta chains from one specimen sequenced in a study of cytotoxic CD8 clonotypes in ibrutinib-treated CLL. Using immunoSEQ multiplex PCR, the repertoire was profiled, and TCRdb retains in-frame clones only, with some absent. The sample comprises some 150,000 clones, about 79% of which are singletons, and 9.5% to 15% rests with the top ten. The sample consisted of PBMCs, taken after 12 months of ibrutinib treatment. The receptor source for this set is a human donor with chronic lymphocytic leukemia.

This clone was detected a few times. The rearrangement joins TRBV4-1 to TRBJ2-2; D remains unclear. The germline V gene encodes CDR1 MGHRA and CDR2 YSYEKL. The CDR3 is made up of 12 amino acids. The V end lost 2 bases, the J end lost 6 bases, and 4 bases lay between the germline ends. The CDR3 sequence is CASSQSPGELFF. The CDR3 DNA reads TGCGCCAGCAGCCAAAGCCCCGGGGAGCTGTTTTTT.

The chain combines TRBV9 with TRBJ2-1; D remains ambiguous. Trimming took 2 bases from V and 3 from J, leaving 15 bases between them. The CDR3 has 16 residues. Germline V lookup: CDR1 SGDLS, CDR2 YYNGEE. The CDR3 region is CASSVYSTTDYNEQFF. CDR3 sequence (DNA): TGTGCCAGCAGCGTCTATAGCACAACCGACTACAATGAGCAGTTCTTC.

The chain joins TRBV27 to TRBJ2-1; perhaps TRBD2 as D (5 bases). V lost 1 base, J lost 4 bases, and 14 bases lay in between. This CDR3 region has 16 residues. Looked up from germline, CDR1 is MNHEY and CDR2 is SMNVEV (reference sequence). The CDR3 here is CASSLLARLPYNEQFF. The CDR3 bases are TGTGCCAGCAGTTTATTAGCTCGACTACCTTACAATGAGCAGTTCTTC.